This TCR beta chain was obtained from a study of blood T cell repertoires in COVID-19. Assay used: immunoSEQ multiplex PCR; TCRdb lists only in-frame clones, some missing. The table records about 220,000 clones, 70% to 90% of them present only once. This CDR3 has 13 residues. Trimming left V 2 bases short and J 6 bases short, with 10 bases between. Sample: peripheral blood. This chain links TRBV12-3 or TRBV12-4 with TRBJ1-1; D not certain. This sequence was found in a human donor in a cohort sampled during active COVID-19. The CDR3, as DNA: TGTGCCAGCAGTTTAAATTTCGGGGCTGAAGCTTTCTTT. Protein: CASSLNFGAEAFF.